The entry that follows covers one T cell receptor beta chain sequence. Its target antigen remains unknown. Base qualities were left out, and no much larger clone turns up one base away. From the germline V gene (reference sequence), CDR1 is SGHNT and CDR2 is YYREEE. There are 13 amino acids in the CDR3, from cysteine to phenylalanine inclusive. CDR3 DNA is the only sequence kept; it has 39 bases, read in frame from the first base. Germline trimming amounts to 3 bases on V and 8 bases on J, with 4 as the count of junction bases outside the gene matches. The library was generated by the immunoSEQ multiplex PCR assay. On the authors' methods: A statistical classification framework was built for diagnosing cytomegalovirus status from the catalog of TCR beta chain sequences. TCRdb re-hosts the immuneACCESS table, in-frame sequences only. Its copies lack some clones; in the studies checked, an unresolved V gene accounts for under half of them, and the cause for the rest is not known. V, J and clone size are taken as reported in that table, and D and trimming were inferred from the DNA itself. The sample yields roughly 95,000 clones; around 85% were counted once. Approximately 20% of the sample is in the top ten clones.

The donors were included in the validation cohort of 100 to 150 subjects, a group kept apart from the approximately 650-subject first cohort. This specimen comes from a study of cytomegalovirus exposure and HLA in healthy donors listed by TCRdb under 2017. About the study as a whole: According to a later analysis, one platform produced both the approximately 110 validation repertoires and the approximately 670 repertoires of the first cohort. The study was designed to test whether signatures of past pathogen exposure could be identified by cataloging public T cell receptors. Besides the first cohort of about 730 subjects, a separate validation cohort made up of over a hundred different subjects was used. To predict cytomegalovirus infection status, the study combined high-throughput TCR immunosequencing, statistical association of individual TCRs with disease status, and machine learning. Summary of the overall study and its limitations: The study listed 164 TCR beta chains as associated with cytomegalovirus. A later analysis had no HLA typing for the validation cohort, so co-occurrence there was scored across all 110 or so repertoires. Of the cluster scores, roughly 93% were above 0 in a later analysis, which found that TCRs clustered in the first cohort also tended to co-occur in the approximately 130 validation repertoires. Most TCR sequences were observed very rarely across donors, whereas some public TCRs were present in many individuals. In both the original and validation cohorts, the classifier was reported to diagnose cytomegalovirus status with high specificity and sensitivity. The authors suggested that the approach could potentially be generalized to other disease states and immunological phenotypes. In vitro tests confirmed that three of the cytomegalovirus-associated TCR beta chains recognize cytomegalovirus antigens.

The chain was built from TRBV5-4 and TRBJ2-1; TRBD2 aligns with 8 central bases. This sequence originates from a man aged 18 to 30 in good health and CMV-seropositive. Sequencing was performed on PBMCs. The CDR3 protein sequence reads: CASSSGTSYEQFF. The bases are TGTGCCAGCAGCTCCGGGACTAGTTATGAGCAGTTCTTC.